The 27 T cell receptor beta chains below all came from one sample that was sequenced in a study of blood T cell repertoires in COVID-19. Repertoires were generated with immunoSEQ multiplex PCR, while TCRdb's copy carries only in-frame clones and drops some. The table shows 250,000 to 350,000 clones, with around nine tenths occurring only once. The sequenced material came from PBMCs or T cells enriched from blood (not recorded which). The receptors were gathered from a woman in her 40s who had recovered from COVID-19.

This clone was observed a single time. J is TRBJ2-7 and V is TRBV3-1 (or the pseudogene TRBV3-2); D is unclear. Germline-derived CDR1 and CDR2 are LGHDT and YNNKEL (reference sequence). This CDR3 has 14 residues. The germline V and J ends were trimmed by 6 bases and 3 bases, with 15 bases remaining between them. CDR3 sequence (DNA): TGTGCCAGCAGTCCCGAGTTGAGCAACTACGAGCAGTACTTC. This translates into CASSPELSNYEQYF.

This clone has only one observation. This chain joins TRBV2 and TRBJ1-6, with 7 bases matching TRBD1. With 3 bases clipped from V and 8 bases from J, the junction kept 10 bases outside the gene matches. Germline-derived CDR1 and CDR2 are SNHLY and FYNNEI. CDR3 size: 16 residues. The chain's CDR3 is CASSEGGRQGYSPLHF. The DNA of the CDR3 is TGTGCCAGCAGTGAGGGGGGTCGACAGGGTTATTCACCCCTCCACTTT.

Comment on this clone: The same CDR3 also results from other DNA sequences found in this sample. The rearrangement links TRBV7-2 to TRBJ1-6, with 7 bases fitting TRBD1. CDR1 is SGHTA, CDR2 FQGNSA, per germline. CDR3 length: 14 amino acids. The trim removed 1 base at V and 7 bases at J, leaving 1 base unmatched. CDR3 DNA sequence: TGTGCCAGCAGCTTAGTAGGGGGCAATTCACCCCTCCACTTT. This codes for CASSLVGGNSPLHF.

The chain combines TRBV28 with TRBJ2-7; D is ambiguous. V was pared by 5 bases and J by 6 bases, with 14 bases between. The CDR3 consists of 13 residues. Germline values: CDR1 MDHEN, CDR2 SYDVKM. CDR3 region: CASSAPGRLEQYF. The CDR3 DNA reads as TGTGCCAGCAGTGCTCCGGGTCGGCTCGAGCAGTACTTC.

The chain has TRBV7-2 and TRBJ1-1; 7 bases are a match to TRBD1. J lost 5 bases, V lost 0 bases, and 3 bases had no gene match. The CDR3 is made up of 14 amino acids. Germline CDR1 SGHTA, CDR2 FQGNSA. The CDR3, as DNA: TGTGCCAGCAGCTTAGCAGGGGGCAGGACTGAAGCTTTCTTT. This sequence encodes CASSLAGGRTEAFF.

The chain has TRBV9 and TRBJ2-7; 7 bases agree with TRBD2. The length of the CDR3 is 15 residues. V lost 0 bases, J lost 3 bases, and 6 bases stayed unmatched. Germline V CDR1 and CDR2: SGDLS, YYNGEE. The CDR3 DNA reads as TGTGCCAGCAGCGTAGCTGGCGAGCGGGACTACGAGCAGTACTTC. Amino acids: CASSVAGERDYEQYF.

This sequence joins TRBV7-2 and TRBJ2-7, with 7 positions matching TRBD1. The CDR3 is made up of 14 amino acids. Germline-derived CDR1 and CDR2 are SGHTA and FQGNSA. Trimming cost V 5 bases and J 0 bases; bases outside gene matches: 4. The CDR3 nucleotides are TGTGCCAGCAGCCCGACAGGGATCTCCTACGAGCAGTACTTC. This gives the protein CASSPTGISYEQYF.

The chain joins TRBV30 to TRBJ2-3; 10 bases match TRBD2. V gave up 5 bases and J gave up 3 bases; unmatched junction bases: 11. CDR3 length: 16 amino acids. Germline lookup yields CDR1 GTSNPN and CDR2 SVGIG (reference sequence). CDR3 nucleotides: TGTGCCTGGGACTCCATCAGCGGGAGGGAAACAGATACGCAGTATTTT. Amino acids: CAWDSISGRETDTQYF.

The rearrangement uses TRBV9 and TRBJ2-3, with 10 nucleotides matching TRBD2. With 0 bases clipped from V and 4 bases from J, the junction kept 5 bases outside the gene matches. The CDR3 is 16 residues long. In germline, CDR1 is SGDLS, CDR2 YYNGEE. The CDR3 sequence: CASSVALAGVADTQYF. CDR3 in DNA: TGTGCCAGCAGCGTAGCCCTAGCGGGAGTGGCAGATACGCAGTATTTT.

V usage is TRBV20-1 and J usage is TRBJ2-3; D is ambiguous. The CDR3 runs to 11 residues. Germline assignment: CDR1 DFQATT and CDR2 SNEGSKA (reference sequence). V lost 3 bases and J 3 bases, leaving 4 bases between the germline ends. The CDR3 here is CSASPTDTQYF. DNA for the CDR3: TGCAGTGCTAGCCCTACAGATACGCAGTATTTT.

The CDR3 loop is CASSFRAPSSYNEQFF. DNA of the CDR3: TGTGCCAGCAGCTTCCGAGCACCTAGCTCCTACAATGAGCAGTTCTTC. The V call is TRBV7-2, the J call TRBJ2-1; no clear D. Trimming removed 3 bases from V and 0 bases from J, with 12 bases in between. In germline, CDR1 is SGHTA, CDR2 FQGNSA. CDR3 length: 16 residues.

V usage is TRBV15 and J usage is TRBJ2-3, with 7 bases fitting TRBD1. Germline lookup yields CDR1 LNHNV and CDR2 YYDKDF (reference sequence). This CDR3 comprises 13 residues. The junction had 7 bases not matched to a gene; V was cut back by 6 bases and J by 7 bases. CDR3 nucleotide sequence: TGTGCCACCAGGGTAGGGGGCGCGAATACGCAGTATTTT. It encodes CATRVGGANTQYF. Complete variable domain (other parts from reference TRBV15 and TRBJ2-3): DAMVIQNPRYQVTQFGKPVTLSCSQTLNHNVMYWYQQKSSQAPKLLFHYYDKDFNNEADTPDNFQSRRPNTSFCFLDIRSPGLGDTAMYLCATRVGGANTQYFGPGTRLTVL.

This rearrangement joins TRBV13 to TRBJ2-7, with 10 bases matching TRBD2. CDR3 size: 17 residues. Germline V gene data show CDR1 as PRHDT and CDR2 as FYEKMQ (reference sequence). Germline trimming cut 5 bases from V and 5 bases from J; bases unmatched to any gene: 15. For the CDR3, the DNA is TGTGCCAGCAGCGCAGGGGGGGGTCTAGCGGGAGATAACGAGCAGTACTTC. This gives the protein CASSAGGGLAGDNEQYF.

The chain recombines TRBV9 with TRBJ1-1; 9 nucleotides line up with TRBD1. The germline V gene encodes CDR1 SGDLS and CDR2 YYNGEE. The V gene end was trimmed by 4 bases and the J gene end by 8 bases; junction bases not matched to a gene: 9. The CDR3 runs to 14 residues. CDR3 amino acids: CASSTQDRGWEAFF. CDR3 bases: TGTGCCAGCAGCACCCAGGACAGGGGCTGGGAAGCTTTCTTT.

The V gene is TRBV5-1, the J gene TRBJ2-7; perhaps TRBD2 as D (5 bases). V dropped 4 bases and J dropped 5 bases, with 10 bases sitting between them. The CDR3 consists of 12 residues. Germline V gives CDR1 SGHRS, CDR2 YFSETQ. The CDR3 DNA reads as TGCGCCAGCAGCAGGGAGTCCCACGAGCAGTACTTC. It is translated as CASSRESHEQYF.

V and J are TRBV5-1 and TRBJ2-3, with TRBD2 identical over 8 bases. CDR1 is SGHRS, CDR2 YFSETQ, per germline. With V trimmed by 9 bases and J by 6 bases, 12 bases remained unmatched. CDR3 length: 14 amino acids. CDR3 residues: CATQAGVVEDTQYF. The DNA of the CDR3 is TGCGCCACCCAAGCGGGAGTTGTGGAGGATACGCAGTATTTT. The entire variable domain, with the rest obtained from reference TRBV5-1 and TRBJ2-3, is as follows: KAGVTQTPRYLIKTRGQQVTLSCSPISGHRSVSWYQQTPGQGLQFLFEYFSETQRNKGNFPGRFSGRQFSNSRSEMNVSTLELGDSALYLCATQAGVVEDTQYFGPGTRLTVL.

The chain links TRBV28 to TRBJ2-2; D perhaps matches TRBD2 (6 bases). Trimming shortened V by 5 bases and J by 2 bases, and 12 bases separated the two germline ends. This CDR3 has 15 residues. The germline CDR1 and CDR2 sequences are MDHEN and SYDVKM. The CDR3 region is CASSPGLFNTGELFF. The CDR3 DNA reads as TGTGCCAGCAGTCCGGGACTCTTTAACACCGGGGAGCTGTTTTTT.

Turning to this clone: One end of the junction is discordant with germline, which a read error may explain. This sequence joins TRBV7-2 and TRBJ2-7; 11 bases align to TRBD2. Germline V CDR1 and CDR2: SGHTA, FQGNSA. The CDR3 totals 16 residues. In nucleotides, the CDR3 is TGTGCCAGCAGTTTAGCAAGTAGCGGGAGGGCCTACGAGCAGTACTTC. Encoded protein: CASSLASSGRAYEQYF.

The CDR3 here is CAISEFSEIKRSSTDTQYF. The DNA for the CDR3 is TGTGCCATCAGTGAGTTTAGCGAGATCAAAAGGAGCAGCACAGATACGCAGTATTTT. The rearrangement joins TRBV10-3 to TRBJ2-3; a possible D gene is TRBD2 (5 bases). Deletions cut 1 base from V and 0 bases from J, with 20 bases between. The CDR3 has 19 amino acids. The V gene's germline CDR1 is ENHRY and CDR2 SYGVKD.

CDR3 in amino acids: CASSSTGTSGHNEQFF. The DNA for the CDR3 is TGTGCCAGCAGCTCGACCGGGACTAGCGGCCACAATGAGCAGTTCTTC. The V call is TRBV7-9, the J call TRBJ2-1; 11 bases line up with TRBD2. The V and J ends lost 4 bases and 5 bases, in that order; junction bases with no gene match: 7. Germline V gene sequence: CDR1 SEHNR, CDR2 FQNEAQ (reference sequence). The CDR3 contains 16 residues. Full variable domain (outside the CDR3, taken from reference TRBV7-9 and TRBJ2-1): DTGVSQNPRHKITKRGQNVTFRCDPISEHNRLYWYRQTLGQGPEFLTYFQNEAQLEKSRLLSDRFSAERPKGSFSTLEIQRTEQGDSAMYLCASSSTGTSGHNEQFFGPGTRLTVL.

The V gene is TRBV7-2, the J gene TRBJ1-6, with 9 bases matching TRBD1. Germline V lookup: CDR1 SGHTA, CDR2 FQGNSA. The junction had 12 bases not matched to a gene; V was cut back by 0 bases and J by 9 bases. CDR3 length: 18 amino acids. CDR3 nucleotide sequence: TGTGCCAGCAGCTTAGCCCCAGGACAGGGGAGATGGGGTTCACCCCTCCACTTT. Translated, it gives CASSLAPGQGRWGSPLHF.

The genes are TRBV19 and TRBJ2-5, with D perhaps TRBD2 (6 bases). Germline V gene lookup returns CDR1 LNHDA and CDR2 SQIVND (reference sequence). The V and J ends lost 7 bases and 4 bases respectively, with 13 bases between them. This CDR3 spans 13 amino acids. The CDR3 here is CASTIKEGETQYF. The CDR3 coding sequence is TGTGCCAGTACCATAAAGGAGGGAGAGACCCAGTACTTC.

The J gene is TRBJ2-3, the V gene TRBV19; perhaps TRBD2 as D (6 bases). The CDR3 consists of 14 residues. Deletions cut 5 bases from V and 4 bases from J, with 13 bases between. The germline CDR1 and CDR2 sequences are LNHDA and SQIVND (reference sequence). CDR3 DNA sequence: TGTGCCAGTAGTTCCACGGGGGTTGCAGATACGCAGTATTTT. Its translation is CASSSTGVADTQYF.

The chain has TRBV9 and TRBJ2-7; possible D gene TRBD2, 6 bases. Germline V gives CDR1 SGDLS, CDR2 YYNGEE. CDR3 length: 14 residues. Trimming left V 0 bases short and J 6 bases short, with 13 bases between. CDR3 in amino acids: CASSVGTTAGEQYF. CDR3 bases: TGTGCCAGCAGCGTAGGGACTACCGCGGGCGAGCAGTACTTC.

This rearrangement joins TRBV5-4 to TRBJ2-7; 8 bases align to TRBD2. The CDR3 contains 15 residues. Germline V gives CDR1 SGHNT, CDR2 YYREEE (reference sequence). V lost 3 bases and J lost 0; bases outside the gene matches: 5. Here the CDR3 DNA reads TGTGCCAGCAGCTCGGGGGGGGGCCACTCCTACGAGCAGTACTTC. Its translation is CASSSGGGHSYEQYF.

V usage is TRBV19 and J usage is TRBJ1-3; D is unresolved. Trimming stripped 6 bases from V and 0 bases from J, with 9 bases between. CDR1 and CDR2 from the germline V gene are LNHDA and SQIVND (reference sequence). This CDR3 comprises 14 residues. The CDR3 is CASSPGYSGNTIYF. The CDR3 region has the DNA TGTGCCAGTAGCCCAGGATACTCTGGAAACACCATATATTTT.

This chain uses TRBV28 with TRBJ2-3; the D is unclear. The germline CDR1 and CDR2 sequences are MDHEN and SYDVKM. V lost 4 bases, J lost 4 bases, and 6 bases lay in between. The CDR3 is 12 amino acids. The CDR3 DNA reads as TGTGCCAGCAGTTCCGGTGCAGATACGCAGTATTTT. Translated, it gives CASSSGADTQYF.